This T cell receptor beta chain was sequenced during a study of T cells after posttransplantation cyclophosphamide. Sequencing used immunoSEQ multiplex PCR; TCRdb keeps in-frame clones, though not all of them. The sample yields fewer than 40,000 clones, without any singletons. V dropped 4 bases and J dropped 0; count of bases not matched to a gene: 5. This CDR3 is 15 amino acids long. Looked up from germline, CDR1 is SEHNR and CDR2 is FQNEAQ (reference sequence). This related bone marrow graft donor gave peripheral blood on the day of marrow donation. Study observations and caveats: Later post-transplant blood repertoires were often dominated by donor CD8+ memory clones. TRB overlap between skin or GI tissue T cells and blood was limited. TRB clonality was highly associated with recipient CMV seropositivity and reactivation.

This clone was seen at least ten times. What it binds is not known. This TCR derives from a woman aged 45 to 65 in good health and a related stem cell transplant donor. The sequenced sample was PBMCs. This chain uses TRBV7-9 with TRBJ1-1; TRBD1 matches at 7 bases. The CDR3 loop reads CASSSHGTVNTEAFF. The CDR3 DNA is TGTGCCAGCAGCTCCCACGGGACAGTGAACACTGAAGCTTTCTTT.